The rows below give T cell receptor beta chains drawn from one sample of a study of T cells expressing NK-cell markers. TCRdb reanalyzed the 5' RACE reads, giving one entry per CDR3 protein sequence and no DNA. The data include about 450,000 distinct CDR3 sequences; the top ten clones carry more than 7%. Sequenced input: blood T cells: a sorted CD56 or NKG2C T cell subset, CD4+ or CD8+ T cells, or bulk PBMC T cells (not recorded which). The source is a woman between 18 and 69 years old in good health. CDR3s include the opening cysteine and the closing phenylalanine or tryptophan.

V gene	J gene	CDR3 length	CDR3 protein
TRBV10-2	TRBJ2-3	12	CASSPTPNTQYF
TRBV12-3/TRBV12-4	TRBJ1-6	15	CASRELSSYNSPLHF
TRBV29-1	TRBJ2-7	13	CSAGLAFGYEQYF
TRBV12-3/TRBV12-4	TRBJ1-6	16	CASSYLIGSYNSPLHF
TRBV6-1	TRBJ2-2	16	CASRATSGVNTGELFF
TRBV5-1	TRBJ2-3	16	CASSFRTGGTTDTQYF
TRBV4-3	TRBJ2-1	14	CASSQDGSHNEQFF
TRBV12-3/TRBV12-4	TRBJ2-1	13	CASSLGGSDEQFF
TRBV28	TRBJ2-7	17	CASSSSLGSLSSYEQYF
TRBV5-4	TRBJ2-1	15	CASSFVATSYNEQFF
TRBV7-2	TRBJ2-4	14	CASSLRGAKNIQYF
TRBV12-3/TRBV12-4	TRBJ2-1	14	CASSLGTGVNEQFF
TRBV3-1	TRBJ1-2	14	CASSHQTGGSGYTF
TRBV6-4	TRBJ2-3	14	CASSVSGSMDTQYF
TRBV18	TRBJ2-3	13	CASSQTTVDTQYF
TRBV12-3/TRBV12-4	TRBJ2-2	14	CASSLSLNTGELFF
TRBV20-1	TRBJ2-7	12	CSAPLREYEQYF
TRBV5-1	TRBJ2-2	16	CASSFHQATDTGELFF
TRBV5-6	TRBJ2-7	15	CASSLTPADPYEQYF
TRBV12-3/TRBV12-4	TRBJ2-7	13	CASSFGQRYEQYF
TRBV6-1	TRBJ1-2	15	CASSEAPQANYGYTF
TRBV20-1	TRBJ2-5	13	CSARLGGGETQYF
TRBV6-6	TRBJ1-1	12	CASSQRGDEAFF
TRBV5-8	TRBJ2-1	14	CASKTGVSYNEQFF
TRBV5-5	TRBJ2-2	15	CASSLQERPAGELFF
TRBV30	TRBJ2-1	11	CAWSVGREQFF
TRBV9	TRBJ2-3	17	CASSVRPSGGSTDTQYF
TRBV6-5	TRBJ2-5	17	CASSYWSPGDSEGTQYF
TRBV7-2	TRBJ2-3	17	CASSRTSGRSFTDTQYF
TRBV12-3/TRBV12-4	TRBJ2-5	15	CASSPGQGGQETQYF
TRBV7-9	TRBJ1-2	15	CASSLQGEANYGYTF
TRBV7-2	TRBJ2-5	14	CASSLRILQETQYF
TRBV6-1	TRBJ2-1	15	CASREPGLIYNEQFF
TRBV7-2	TRBJ2-2	16	CASSYGQGRTTGELFF
TRBV20-1	TRBJ1-5	12	CSSSTGDQPQHF
TRBV30	TRBJ2-7	14	CAWSVAIPTYEQYF
TRBV11-2	TRBJ2-2	13	CATSGRGTGELFF